Given below is one T cell receptor beta chain in context. Ten or more counts support this clonotype. One base away there is no much larger clone; base qualities are not given. Synthesis of TCR cDNA relied on 5'RACE template switching, a step that introduced a universal primer site along with unique molecular identifiers. Priming of cDNA synthesis was performed from both the TCR alpha and TCR beta constant segments. Library amplification used two PCR steps, and the second PCR step added sample barcodes and sequencing adapters. Libraries were sequenced on Illumina HiSeq 2500 (2x100 bp) or NovaSeq (2x150 bp). Turning to the authors' computational methods: MIGEC handled demultiplexing of reads and collapsing into UMI consensus sequences, while MiXCR performed V(D)J alignment. Clonotypes responding to the vaccine were identified with edgeR on replicate PBMC samples, with the criteria of FDR below 0.01 and a log2 fold change above 5 up to day 15. CD4 or CD8 identity was assigned to each bulk clonotype according to whether the clonotype was present at higher abundance in the sequenced CD4 repertoire or the sequenced CD8 repertoire. To estimate the distribution of each clone across memory phenotypes, clonotype frequencies in memory subsets were weighted by FACS-sorted cell numbers. TCRdb cleaned the public reads at Q25 with fastp, built clones with MiXCR and kept in-frame beta chains. Each record represents a unique CDR3 protein, reported with the most common genes and DNA among its rows. The V and J calls follow TCRdb's processing rather than the paper's. This sample is represented by roughly 45,000 distinct CDR3 sequences; 5.5% to 8% of them were singletons. The ten largest clones represent 8.5% to 12% of the sample.

The sample originates from a study of T cells after yellow fever vaccination (dated by TCRdb to between 2018 and 2020). In the study overall: Memory subsets (EM, EMRA, CM and Tscm) were sorted on a BD FACS Aria III using CD3, CD45RA, CCR7 and CD95 staining. The SMART-Seq v4 Ultra Low Input RNA kit was used to prepare libraries from fractions with low cell numbers. To follow T-cell clones before and after both primary and booster YFV17D yellow fever vaccination, bulk TCR alpha and beta repertoires underwent longitudinal sequencing. The cohort comprised two healthy male donors, one aged 18 to 30 and one aged 30 to 39 years. Blood was drawn at multiple timepoints before and after primary and secondary immunization, with bulk PBMC replicates and cell subsets isolated. Memory subsets were sorted on days 0, 15 and 45 and at 18 months following primary vaccination, and on days 0, 15 and 45 following the 30-year booster.

The treatment or condition label, as the study defines it: live attenuated yellow fever vaccine strain. A standard Ficoll-Paque protocol was used to isolate PBMCs from peripheral blood. RNA from sorted memory subsets was extracted with the RNeasy Micro Kit. The investigation overall reported the following: Because abundant contaminating clonotypes from the bulk population could be contained in FACS-sorted repertoires, computational filtering was required. Because only a couple of donors were included in the study, the extent to which the findings can be generalized is limited. On day 0, almost all vaccine-responding clonotypes were found to be below detection in the sorted memory subsets. Most clones expanded after primary vaccination (around 96% of CD4 and approximately 86% of CD8) were re-detected after the booster, suggesting that broad memory maintenance occurred. A small share of clonotypes occurred in both CD4 and CD8 compartments, likely arising from convergent recombination. Compared with the primary T-cell response, the secondary T-cell response was weaker but faster, peaking on day 5 rather than day 15.

CDR1 and CDR2, per the germline V gene, are SGHVS and FQNEAQ. From V the trimming removes 3 bases and from J it removes 5 bases, while the gene matches leave 2 bases of the junction unaccounted for. The CDR3 runs 15 amino acids, cysteine and phenylalanine included. CDR3 DNA only is kept here, 45 bases in frame from base 1. The clonotype originates from a man between 25 and 39 years old who received the YFV17D yellow fever vaccine. The chain is encoded by TRBV7-8 joined to TRBJ2-3; 13 junctional bases match TRBD2. The starting material was PBMCs, either bulk or a sorted T-cell subset (CD4+, CD8+, memory, or dextramer-sorted; not recorded which), obtained 45 days after the yellow fever booster vaccination. The sequenced DNA is TGTGCCAGCAGCTTTAGACTAGCGGGAGGAGATACGCAGTATTTT. It codes for CASSFRLAGGDTQYF.